The next 24 T cell receptor beta chains were all read from a single sample in a study of cytomegalovirus exposure and HLA in healthy donors. PCR employed 60 Vbeta and 13 Jbeta primers. Only in-frame clones appear in the TCRdb table, and some are missing; sequencing was by immunoSEQ multiplex PCR. The repertoire holds just over 80,000 clones, with around 81% as singletons. The specimen sequenced was PBMCs. These receptors all stem from a man aged 18 to 30 in good health and CMV-seropositive.

The CDR3 nucleotides are TGCGCCAGCAGCTTGGCGGGAGGCACAGATACGCAGTATTTT. It specifies CASSLAGGTDTQYF. The chain joins TRBV5-1 to TRBJ2-3, with a weak D call TRBD2 (6 bases). V was clipped by 0 bases and J by 1 base, with 6 bases between them. Germline V gene data show CDR1 as SGHRS and CDR2 as YFSETQ. The length of the CDR3 is 14 residues.

This clone was detected only a few times. The chain joins TRBV18 to TRBJ2-3, with 8 bases matching TRBD1. After removal of 4 bases from V and 4 bases from J, the junction contained 4 bases not matched to a gene. Germline V gene lookup returns CDR1 KGHSH and CDR2 LQKENI. The CDR3 has 14 amino acids. The CDR3 sequence is CASSLTGVADTQYF. The CDR3 DNA reads as TGTGCCAGCTCACTGACAGGGGTAGCAGATACGCAGTATTTT.

The J gene is TRBJ1-1, the V gene TRBV29-1; weak D call: TRBD1 (6 bases). The CDR3 extends over 13 amino acids. In germline, CDR1 is SQVTM, CDR2 ANQGSEA. The ends were cut back, 7 bases at V and 5 bases at J, with 17 bases in the middle. The CDR3 DNA is TGCAGCGCAAGTTACAGGGTTGTTACTGAAGCTTTCTTT. Protein: CSASYRVVTEAFF.

The chain carries TRBV4-1 and TRBJ2-7; TRBD2 matches 12 bases. CDR1 is MGHRA, CDR2 YSYEKL, per germline. CDR3 length: 15 amino acids. The V gene end was trimmed by 4 bases and the J gene end by 3 bases; junction bases not matched to a gene: 4. The CDR3 region is CASSRGLAGLYEQYF. DNA for the CDR3: TGCGCCAGCAGCCGGGGACTAGCGGGTCTCTACGAGCAGTACTTC.

The chain recombines TRBV5-1 with TRBJ2-5, with D perhaps TRBD1 (6 bases). The V gene lost 5 bases and the J gene lost 3 bases, with 14 bases spanning the gap. This CDR3 region has 14 residues. CDR1 and CDR2 from the germline V gene are SGHRS and YFSETQ. The CDR3 DNA follows: TGCGCCAGCAGGTCTTATCAGGGGAAAGAGACCCAGTACTTC. This translates into CASRSYQGKETQYF.

Only a few counts were recorded for this clone. The genes are TRBV6-1 and TRBJ1-1; D may be TRBD1 (5 bases). This CDR3 spans 12 amino acids. Trimming removed 5 bases from V and 8 bases from J, with 12 bases in between. Germline CDR1 is MNHNS and CDR2 is SASEGT. The DNA of the CDR3 is TGTGCCAGCAGTTTTACTGACAGCGAAGCTTTCTTT. Its protein product is CASSFTDSEAFF.

The chain recombines TRBV4-1 with TRBJ2-1, with 7 positions matching TRBD1. Germline V gene sequence: CDR1 MGHRA, CDR2 YSYEKL. The junction had 1 base not matched to a gene; V was cut back by 0 bases and J by 2 bases. The CDR3 runs to 15 residues. CDR3 amino acids: CASSQDGTAYNEQFF. The CDR3 coding sequence is TGCGCCAGCAGCCAAGACGGGACAGCCTACAATGAGCAGTTCTTC.

The chain carries TRBV6-4 and TRBJ2-7; 8 bases fit TRBD2. Germline V gene sequence: CDR1 MRHNA, CDR2 SNTAGT. The CDR3 consists of 14 residues. The trim removed 6 bases at V and 1 base at J, leaving 5 bases unmatched. The CDR3 here is CASSRVAGSYEQYF. CDR3 in DNA: TGTGCCAGCAGCCGGGTAGCGGGGTCCTACGAGCAGTACTTC.

The V gene is TRBV6-1, the J gene TRBJ2-3; 7 bases are shared with TRBD1. The CDR3 length is 15 residues. Germline V CDR1 and CDR2: MNHNS, SASEGT. With V trimmed by 6 bases and J by 4 bases, 10 bases remained unmatched. DNA of the CDR3: TGTGCCAGCAGGGGCCGCGACAGGGTCCCAGATACGCAGTATTTT. Its protein product is CASRGRDRVPDTQYF.

This chain joins TRBV9 and TRBJ1-2, with a weak D call TRBD1 (5 bases). CDR1 and CDR2 from the germline V gene are SGDLS and YYNGEE. CDR3 size: 15 residues. V gave up 4 bases and J gave up 8 bases, with 21 bases separating them. CDR3 region: CASSQGRGEWGGYTF. CDR3 coding DNA: TGTGCCAGCAGCCAAGGGAGGGGAGAATGGGGCGGCTACACCTTC.

This clone came up once. The chain links TRBV4-1 to TRBJ2-7, with TRBD1 identical over 8 bases. This CDR3 is built from 15 residues. Germline V gene lookup returns CDR1 MGHRA and CDR2 YSYEKL. J lost 2 bases, V lost 4 bases, and 7 bases had no gene match. This chain's CDR3 is CASSRSTGDAYEQYF. The DNA of the CDR3 is TGCGCCAGCAGCCGTTCGACAGGGGACGCCTACGAGCAGTACTTC.

The V and J genes are TRBV6-5 and TRBJ1-5, with 8 bases that match TRBD1. The CDR3 loop spans 13 amino acids. The germline CDR1 and CDR2 sequences are MNHEY and SVGAGI. J gave up 4 bases and V 8 bases, and 4 bases lay outside the gene matches. CDR3 sequence (DNA): TGTGCCAGCGGTAGACAGGGGAATCAGCCCCAGCATTTT. Translation: CASGRQGNQPQHF.

The rearrangement uses TRBV7-2 and TRBJ2-7, with D tentatively TRBD2 (6 bases). Germline loops: CDR1 SGHTA, CDR2 FQGNSA. V was pared by 5 bases and J by 0 bases, with 14 bases between. This CDR3 has 15 residues. The CDR3: CASSTWTISSYEQYF. CDR3 nucleotides: TGTGCCAGCAGCACCTGGACTATAAGCTCCTACGAGCAGTACTTC.

The V call is TRBV6-5, the J call TRBJ2-3; D is unresolved. The germline CDR1 and CDR2 sequences are MNHEY and SVGAGI. The CDR3 is made up of 13 amino acids. Trimming left V 2 bases short and J 2 bases short, with 5 bases between. The CDR3 DNA reads as TGTGCCAGCAGTTACGTTCTCACAGATACGCAGTATTTT. The encoded protein is CASSYVLTDTQYF.

This chain connects TRBV25-1 to TRBJ2-7; the D is unclear. Germline assignment: CDR1 MGHDK and CDR2 SYGVNS. The CDR3 is made up of 14 amino acids. V was clipped by 4 bases and J by 0 bases, with 10 bases between them. The DNA of the CDR3 is TGTGCCAGCAGTGGGGCTTTTTTCTCCTACGAGCAGTACTTC. Its translation is CASSGAFFSYEQYF.

The chain uses TRBV10-1 and TRBJ1-1, with 9 bases identical to TRBD1. This CDR3 contains 14 residues. V lost 5 bases, J lost 2 bases, and 3 bases stayed unmatched. CDR1 is WNHNN and CDR2 is SYGVQD in the germline V gene (reference sequence). The CDR3 protein is CASSRDRENTEAFF. CDR3 sequence (DNA): TGCGCCAGCAGTAGGGACAGGGAAAACACTGAAGCTTTCTTT.

This sequence joins TRBV28 and TRBJ1-4, with TRBD1 identical over 7 bases. The germline V gene has CDR1 MDHEN and CDR2 SYDVKM. V lost 8 bases, J lost 4 bases, and 4 bases stayed unmatched. This CDR3 is 13 amino acids long. CDR3 sequence reads: CASAGTVNEKLFF. CDR3 nucleotides: TGTGCCAGCGCCGGGACAGTTAATGAAAAACTGTTTTTT.

Comment on this clone: The same CDR3 is also encoded by other DNA sequences in this sample. The J gene is TRBJ1-1, the V gene TRBV6-5; a weak D match, TRBD1 (5 bases). The CDR3 loop spans 13 amino acids. The germline V gene has CDR1 MNHEY and CDR2 SVGAGI. Between the trimmed V and J ends, which lost 2 bases and 5 bases, there was a span of 9 bases. CDR3: CASSYGGGTEAFF. In DNA form, the CDR3 reads TGTGCCAGCAGTTACGGGGGGGGGACTGAAGCTTTCTTT.

The rearrangement uses TRBV23-1 and TRBJ2-7, with TRBD1 matching over 9 bases. TRBV23-1 is filed as an ORF, its function uncertain. J lost 5 bases, V lost 3 bases, and 8 bases had no gene match. The CDR3 totals 15 residues. In nucleotides, the CDR3 is TGCGCCAGCAGTCACCGGGACAGGGATCACAACGAGCAGTACTTC. Its translation: CASSHRDRDHNEQYF.

V is TRBV28 and J is TRBJ1-5; D remains unclear. The V gene's germline CDR1 is MDHEN and CDR2 SYDVKM. V gave up 8 bases and J gave up 1 base, with 15 bases separating them. This CDR3 is built from 15 residues. The CDR3 DNA reads as TGTGCCAGCGGACCCCTGGGAGGGAGCAATCAGCCCCAGCATTTT. Residues: CASGPLGGSNQPQHF.

The chain joins TRBV29-1 to TRBJ1-2; D is unclear. CDR1 and CDR2 (germline): SQVTM, ANQGSEA. The CDR3 extends over 12 amino acids. The ends were cut back, 5 bases at V and 2 bases at J, with 9 bases in the middle. CDR3 in DNA: TGCAGCGTTCCCCGACACAACTATGGCTACACCTTC. Translating gives CSVPRHNYGYTF.

V is TRBV4-2 and J is TRBJ1-5; no reliable D call. CDR3 length equals 15 residues. CDR1 and CDR2 from the germline V gene are LGHNA and YNFKEQ. The ends were cut back, 0 bases at V and 3 bases at J, with 9 bases in the middle. The CDR3 is CASSQEVTVNQPQHF. The DNA for the CDR3 is TGTGCCAGCAGCCAAGAGGTCACGGTCAATCAGCCCCAGCATTTT.

The chain couples TRBV29-1 to TRBJ2-7; 9 bases map to TRBD2. V lost 5 bases and J lost 0; bases outside the gene matches: 11. This CDR3 contains 16 residues. CDR1 is SQVTM, CDR2 ANQGSEA, per germline. The DNA of the CDR3 is TGCAGCGTTACGGGGGGCGGGAGGGCCCTCTCCTACGAGCAGTACTTC. This gives the protein CSVTGGGRALSYEQYF.

The rearrangement uses TRBV9 and TRBJ2-5, with 7 positions matching TRBD1. CDR3 length equals 14 residues. Germline-derived CDR1 and CDR2 are SGDLS and YYNGEE. V gave up 4 bases and J gave up 5 bases; unmatched junction bases: 8. Here the CDR3 reads CASSRDRARETQYF. Written as DNA, the CDR3 is TGTGCCAGCAGCCGGGACAGAGCTAGGGAGACCCAGTACTTC.